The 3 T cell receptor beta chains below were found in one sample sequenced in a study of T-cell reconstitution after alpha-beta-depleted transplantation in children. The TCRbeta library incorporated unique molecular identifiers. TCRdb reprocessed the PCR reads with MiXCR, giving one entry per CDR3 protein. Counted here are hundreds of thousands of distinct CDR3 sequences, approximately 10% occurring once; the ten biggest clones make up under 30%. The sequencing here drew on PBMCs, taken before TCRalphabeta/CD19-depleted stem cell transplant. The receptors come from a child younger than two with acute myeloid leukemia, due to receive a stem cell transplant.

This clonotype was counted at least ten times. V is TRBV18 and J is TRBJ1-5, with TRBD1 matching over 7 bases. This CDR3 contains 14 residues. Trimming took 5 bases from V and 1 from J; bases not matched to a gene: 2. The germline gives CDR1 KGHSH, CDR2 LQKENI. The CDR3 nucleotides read TGTGCCAGCTCAGCGACAGGGAGCAATCAGCCCCAGCATTTT. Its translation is CASSATGSNQPQHF.

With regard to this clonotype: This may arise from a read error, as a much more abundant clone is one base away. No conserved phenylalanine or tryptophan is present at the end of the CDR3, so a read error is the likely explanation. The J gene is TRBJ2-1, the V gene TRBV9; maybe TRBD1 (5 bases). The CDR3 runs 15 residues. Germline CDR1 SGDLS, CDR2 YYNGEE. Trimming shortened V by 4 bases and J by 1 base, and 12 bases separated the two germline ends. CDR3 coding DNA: TGTGCCAGCAGCAAGACAGACTCTTCCTACAATGAGCAGTTCTCC. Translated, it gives CASSKTDSSYNEQFS.

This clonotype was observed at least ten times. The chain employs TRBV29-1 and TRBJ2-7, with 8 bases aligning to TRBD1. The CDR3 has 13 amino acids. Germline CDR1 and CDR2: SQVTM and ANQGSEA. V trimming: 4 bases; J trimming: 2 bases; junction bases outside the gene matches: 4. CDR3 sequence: CSVVDRAPYEQYF. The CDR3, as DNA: TGCAGCGTTGTGGACAGGGCCCCCTACGAGCAGTACTTC.